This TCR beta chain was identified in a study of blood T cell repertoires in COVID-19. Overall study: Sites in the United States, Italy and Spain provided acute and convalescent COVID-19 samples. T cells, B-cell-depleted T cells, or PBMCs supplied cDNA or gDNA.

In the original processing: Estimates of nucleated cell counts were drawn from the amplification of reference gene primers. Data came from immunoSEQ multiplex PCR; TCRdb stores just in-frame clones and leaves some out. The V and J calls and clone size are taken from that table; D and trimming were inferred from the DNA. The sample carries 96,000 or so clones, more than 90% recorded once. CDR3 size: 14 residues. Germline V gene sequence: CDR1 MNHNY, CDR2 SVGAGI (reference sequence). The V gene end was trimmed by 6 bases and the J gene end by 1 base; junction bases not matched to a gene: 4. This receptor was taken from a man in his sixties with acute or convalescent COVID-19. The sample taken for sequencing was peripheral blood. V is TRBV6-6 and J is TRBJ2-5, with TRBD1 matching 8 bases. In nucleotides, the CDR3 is TGTGCCAGCAGGAATACAGGGGGCCAAGAGACCCAGTACTTC. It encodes CASRNTGGQETQYF.